The T cell receptor beta chain under discussion was sequenced for a study of T cells after yellow fever vaccination. This CDR3 comprises 15 residues. Trimming removed 7 bases at V and 2 bases at J, with 16 bases between. Germline CDR1 reads LNHDA; CDR2 reads SQIVND (reference sequence). TCRdb re-analysed the 5' RACE reads in MiXCR, keeping a single row per CDR3 protein. The sample holds 310,000 or so distinct CDR3 sequences, 6.8% seen once. This clonotype was detected only a few times. Sequencing was performed on PBMCs, taken roughly 47 days after the first yellow fever vaccination. This rearrangement joins TRBV19 to TRBJ2-3; a possible D gene is TRBD1 (7 bases). The receptor comes from a man aged 18 to 29 who received the YFV17D yellow fever vaccine. CDR3 coding DNA: TGTGCCAGTACCGCGGGGCAGGGGGACACAGATACGCAGTATTTT. The encoded protein is CASTAGQGDTDTQYF. Using reference TRBV19 and TRBJ2-3 for the parts outside the CDR3, the full variable domain is DGGITQSPKYLFRKEGQNVTLSCEQNLNHDAMYWYRQDPGQGLRLIYYSQIVNDFQKGDIAEGYSVSREKKESFPLTVTSAQKNPTAFYLCASTAGQGDTDTQYFGPGTRLTVL.